A single sample gave rise to the 22 T cell receptor beta chains below, sequenced in a study of T cells after yellow fever vaccination. TCRdb redid the calling of the 5' RACE reads with MiXCR, one entry per CDR3 protein. This sample yields about 300,000 distinct CDR3 sequences, of which 7.5% to 9.5% are seen a single time; about 3% belongs to the top ten. Sequencing used CD4+ T cells sorted from PBMCs, obtained 5 days after the yellow fever booster vaccination. Receptors were obtained from a man between 18 and 29 years old who received the YFV17D yellow fever vaccine.

Ten or more counts support this clonotype. The rearrangement uses TRBV7-9 and TRBJ2-7; 7 nucleotides agree with TRBD1. Unmatched junction bases numbered 7, after V lost 8 bases and J lost 9 bases. This CDR3 region has 11 residues. From germline, CDR1 is SEHNR and CDR2 FQNEAQ (reference sequence). DNA for the CDR3: TGTGCCAGCGGCAGGGGGTCGTGGCAGTACGTC. Amino acids: CASGRGSWQYV.

The table lists this clonotype with a few counts. The chain recombines TRBV20-1 with TRBJ2-6; no clear D. Germline V gene sequence: CDR1 DFQATT, CDR2 SNEGSKA (reference sequence). The CDR3 consists of 14 residues. Trimming took off 0 bases at V and 0 bases at J, with 3 bases between the two ends. Here the CDR3 DNA reads TGCAGTGCTAGAGACAGCTCTGGGGCCAACGTCCTGACTTTC. It codes for CSARDSSGANVLTF.

This clonotype showed up just a few times. V gene TRBV7-9 combines with J gene TRBJ1-6; D is perhaps TRBD1 (6 bases). The V and J ends lost 6 bases and 11 bases respectively, with 11 bases between them. The CDR3 is 12 residues long. The germline gives CDR1 SEHNR, CDR2 FQNEAQ (reference sequence). In DNA, the CDR3 is TGTGCCAGCAGTCGGGGGCAAGCACCCCTCCACTTT. Translation: CASSRGQAPLHF. The full variable domain, in which reference TRBV7-9 and TRBJ1-6 provide the parts outside the CDR3, is DTGVSQNPRHKITKRGQNVTFRCDPISEHNRLYWYRQTLGQGPEFLTYFQNEAQLEKSRLLSDRFSAERPKGSFSTLEIQRTEQGDSAMYLCASSRGQAPLHFGNGTRLTVT.

This rearrangement joins TRBV6-1 to TRBJ1-2, with 7 nucleotides matching TRBD1. CDR1 MNHNS and CDR2 SASEGT come from the germline V gene. V lost 2 bases, J lost 4 bases, and 10 bases stayed unmatched. The CDR3 runs 16 residues. CDR3 sequence: CASSEFNGGQAYGYTF. In DNA form, the CDR3 reads TGTGCCAGCAGTGAATTTAACGGCGGACAGGCCTATGGCTACACCTTC.

This clonotype has a count of ten or more. The chain is built from TRBV5-1 and TRBJ2-3; D gene uncertain. The CDR3 loop spans 14 amino acids. CDR1 is SGHRS and CDR2 is YFSETQ in the germline V gene. V lost 5 bases to trimming and J lost 4 bases, with 14 bases between them. The CDR3 reads CASRAAVGADTQYF. CDR3 bases: TGCGCCAGCAGGGCCGCGGTGGGCGCAGATACGCAGTATTTT.

This clonotype has a handful of counts. The chain links TRBV7-2 to TRBJ1-1; TRBD1 is a possible D gene (6 bases). The germline V gene has CDR1 SGHTA and CDR2 FQGNSA. Trimming pared 6 bases from V and 5 bases from J, leaving 13 bases between. This CDR3 has 13 amino acids. The CDR3 nucleotides are TGTGCCAGCAGGCAGGGGTTAGGGACTGAAGCTTTCTTT. It is translated as CASRQGLGTEAFF.

This sequence joins TRBV7-2 and TRBJ1-5; D unresolved. Germline CDR1 SGHTA, CDR2 FQGNSA. The ends were cut back, 5 bases at V and 4 bases at J, with 18 bases in the middle. This CDR3 spans 16 amino acids. DNA for the CDR3: TGTGCCAGCAGCACCGTACCGGTGCGGTATAATCAGCCCCAGCATTTT. It yields the protein CASSTVPVRYNQPQHF.

This chain connects TRBV5-1 to TRBJ2-7; D is unclear. CDR1 SGHRS and CDR2 YFSETQ come from the germline V gene. Trimming took 1 base from V and 5 from J, leaving 16 bases between them. This CDR3 is 15 amino acids long. Here the CDR3 reads CASSLPPSTLDEQYF. DNA for the CDR3: TGCGCCAGCAGCTTGCCCCCCAGCACCCTTGACGAGCAGTACTTC.

The chain is built from TRBV18 and TRBJ2-7; D unclear. CDR3 length: 13 residues. Germline V gives CDR1 KGHSH, CDR2 LQKENI. Deletions cut 8 bases from V and 5 bases from J, with 16 bases between. The CDR3 here is CASLDHLNDEQYF. For the CDR3, the DNA is TGTGCCAGCCTGGACCACCTTAACGACGAGCAGTACTTC.

In this sample, this clonotype turned up a few times. The V gene is TRBV5-4, the J gene TRBJ2-3; TRBD1 aligns across 8 bases. The CDR3 runs 16 residues. Looked up from germline, CDR1 is SGHNT and CDR2 is YYREEE (reference sequence). J gave up 5 bases and V 4 bases, and 12 bases lay outside the gene matches. The CDR3 reads CASSLGQAASGDTQYF. In DNA, the CDR3 is TGTGCCAGCAGCCTGGGACAGGCGGCGTCTGGAGATACGCAGTATTTT. Filled out from reference TRBV5-4 and TRBJ2-3, the complete variable domain reads ETGVTQSPTHLIKTRGQQVTLRCSSQSGHNTVSWYQQALGQGPQFIFQYYREEENGRGNFPPRFSGLQFPNYSSELNVNALELDDSALYLCASSLGQAASGDTQYFGPGTRLTVL.

This clonotype was seen a few times. The rearrangement links TRBV11-2 to TRBJ2-2; D tentatively fits TRBD1 or TRBD2 (5 bases each). V was pared by 4 bases and J by 1 base, with 13 bases between. The CDR3 loop spans 16 amino acids. Germline V lookup: CDR1 SGHAT, CDR2 FQNNGV. In DNA, the CDR3 is TGTGCCAGCAGCTATACCGGGACGAAGAACACCGGGGAGCTGTTTTTT. This translates into CASSYTGTKNTGELFF. Drawing the rest from reference TRBV11-2 and TRBJ2-2, the complete variable domain is EAGVAQSPRYKIIEKRQSVAFWCNPISGHATLYWYQQILGQGPKLLIQFQNNGVVDDSQLPKDRFSAERLKGVDSTLKIQPAKLEDSAVYLCASSYTGTKNTGELFFGEGSRLTVL.

V is TRBV7-7 and J is TRBJ2-7, with D possibly being TRBD2 (5 bases). This CDR3 has 12 amino acids. CDR1 SSHAT and CDR2 FNYEAQ come from the germline V gene (reference sequence). The CDR3 region has the DNA TGTGCTAGCAGCCGGGGAGCTGGCGAGCAGTACGTC. Translation: CASSRGAGEQYV.

This clonotype has a handful of counts. The chain uses TRBV29-1 and TRBJ2-3; 8 positions agree with TRBD2. The CDR3 runs 14 residues. Per the germline V gene, CDR1 is SQVTM and CDR2 is ANQGSEA. Trimming cost V 6 bases and J 4 bases; bases outside gene matches: 9. Written as DNA, the CDR3 is TGCAGCGTCTGGGCCGGGGGGGGACCAGATACGCAGTATTTT. Protein sequence: CSVWAGGGPDTQYF.

The chain links TRBV6-5 to TRBJ1-1; TRBD1 agrees at 8 bases. The CDR3 totals 11 residues. From germline, CDR1 is MNHEY and CDR2 SVGAGI. V shed 6 bases, J shed 8 bases, and the junction held 2 bases outside the gene matches. The CDR3: CASSYRGEAFF. CDR3 in DNA: TGTGCCAGCAGCTACAGGGGGGAAGCTTTCTTT.

This clonotype was recorded at least ten times. V usage is TRBV29-1 and J usage is TRBJ1-2; tentative D call: TRBD1 (5 bases). The length of the CDR3 is 12 residues. Germline V gives CDR1 SQVTM, CDR2 ANQGSEA. V was cut by 5 bases and J by 6 bases, with 13 bases left in between. This CDR3 is CSVRTGNHGYTF. DNA for the CDR3: TGCAGCGTTCGAACAGGCAATCATGGCTACACCTTC.

This chain connects TRBV11-2 to TRBJ2-2, with D possibly TRBD2 on 7 matching bases. This CDR3 is built from 16 residues. V was shortened by 6 bases and J by 6 bases, with 20 bases between the two germline ends. Germline V gene lookup returns CDR1 SGHAT and CDR2 FQNNGV. The CDR3 bases are TGTGCCAGCAGATCTTTGCGGGGGCGCCGGGCCGGGGAGCTGTTTTTT. Translated: CASRSLRGRRAGELFF.

The chain uses TRBV5-6 and TRBJ2-7; the D call may be TRBD1 or TRBD2 (5 bases each). Germline V gene sequence: CDR1 SGHDT, CDR2 YYEEEE. This CDR3 has 12 amino acids. The V end lost 4 bases, the J end lost 4 bases, and 9 bases lay between the germline ends. In DNA form, the CDR3 reads TGTGCCAGCAGCCGGGACCGGTACGAGCAGTACGTC. It codes for CASSRDRYEQYV.

This clonotype was found a few times. The rearrangement uses TRBV28 and TRBJ2-7; D gene uncertain. This CDR3 contains 11 residues. Trimming removed 7 bases from V and 2 bases from J, with 6 bases in between. Per germline, CDR1 MDHEN and CDR2 SYDVKM. As DNA, the CDR3 is TGTGCCAGCATGGGGACCTACGAGCAGTACGTC. Protein: CASMGTYEQYV.

The chain carries TRBV12-3 or TRBV12-4 and TRBJ1-6; D may be TRBD1 (6 bases). The ends were cut back, 5 bases at V and 10 bases at J, with 18 bases in the middle. This CDR3 comprises 15 residues. For the CDR3, the DNA is TGTGCCAGCAGTCCCCAGGGGAGGGGTAGCTCACCCCTCCACTTT. Protein: CASSPQGRGSSPLHF.

Here the CDR3 reads CASSPASMMNTEAFF. The CDR3 DNA reads as TGTGCCAGCTCACCAGCCTCGATGATGAACACTGAAGCTTTCTTT. The chain employs TRBV18 and TRBJ1-1; D is unclear. Germline V gene data show CDR1 as KGHSH and CDR2 as LQKENI. V lost 2 bases and J lost 0, with 10 bases in between. The CDR3 is 15 residues long.

This clonotype was counted at least ten times. The chain joins TRBV6-2 or TRBV6-3 to TRBJ1-5; 8 nucleotides align to TRBD1. CDR3 length: 15 amino acids. V was pared by 7 bases and J by 5 bases, with 10 bases of the junction left unmatched. CDR1 is MNHEY, CDR2 SVGEGT, per germline. CDR3 bases: TGTGCCAGCACCCAACGAGGACAGGGTGATCAGCCCCAGCATTTT. Translation: CASTQRGQGDQPQHF.

This clonotype has a count of ten or more. The CDR3, as DNA: TGTGCCAGCAGCCCCCGGCCCTCAGGGGGCGAAGGCCGGGGCTACACCTTC. It codes for CASSPRPSGGEGRGYTF. V is TRBV7-2 and J is TRBJ1-2, with TRBD1 matching 8 bases. The germline V gene has CDR1 SGHTA and CDR2 FQGNSA. This CDR3 spans 17 amino acids. Losses at the gene ends were 5 bases for V and 8 bases for J; bases not matched to a gene: 19. Together with reference TRBV7-2 and TRBJ1-2, the CDR3 gives the full variable domain: GAGVSQSPSNKVTEKGKDVELRCDPISGHTALYWYRQSLGQGLEFLIYFQGNSAPDKSGLPSDRFSAERTGGSVSTLTIQRTQQEDSAVYLCASSPRPSGGEGRGYTFGSGTRLTVV.